Below, 19 T cell receptor beta chains from the same sample are listed, as sequenced in a study of T cells in Graves' hyperthyroidism and ophthalmopathy. TCR beta CDR3 region amplification was performed from RNA transcripts. The TCR CDR3 was amplified in a first-round RT-PCR using the HTBI primer set. TCRdb re-called the multiplex PCR reads through MiXCR, storing one row per CDR3 protein. The sample records some 530,000 distinct CDR3 sequences, roughly 23% being singletons. What was sequenced was blood. The receptor set was obtained from a woman in her seventies with Graves' ophthalmopathy.

This clonotype was observed a few times. V gene TRBV27 combines with J gene TRBJ2-7; 8 positions match TRBD1. V trimming: 7 bases; J trimming: 1 base; junction bases outside the gene matches: 6. CDR1 and CDR2 (germline): MNHEY, SMNVEV (reference sequence). The CDR3 runs 14 residues. The CDR3 bases are TGTGCCAGCAAACAGGGACAGGCTTCCTACGAGCAGTACTTC. It translates to CASKQGQASYEQYF.

This clonotype came up a few times. This chain links TRBV25-1 with TRBJ1-2; D is uncertain. Germline V gene data show CDR1 as MGHDK and CDR2 as SYGVNS. Trimming pared 3 bases from V and 8 bases from J, leaving 13 bases between. This CDR3 has 13 amino acids. CDR3 sequence: CASSDPLYRGYTF. CDR3 DNA sequence: TGTGCCAGCAGTGACCCCCTCTACAGAGGCTACACCTTC.

This clonotype appeared a few times. The V and J genes are TRBV7-6 and TRBJ2-1; 11 bases are a match to TRBD2. Unmatched junction bases numbered 13, after V lost 2 bases and J lost 7 bases. The CDR3 spans 18 residues. Germline V gene data show CDR1 as SGHVS and CDR2 as FNYEAQ. Here the CDR3 reads CASSLPTTGTSGINEQFF. CDR3 DNA: TGTGCCAGCAGCTTACCCACAACCGGGACTAGCGGAATTAATGAGCAGTTCTTC.

Concerning this clonotype itself: A read error may explain this, as a much larger clone is one base away. The V call is TRBV11-2, the J call TRBJ2-5; no firm D call. Trimming took off 5 bases at V and 11 bases at J, with 12 bases between the two ends. The germline V gene has CDR1 SGHAT and CDR2 FQNNGV. The CDR3 is 11 residues long. CDR3 amino acids: CASSPSIKQYF. CDR3 nucleotide sequence: TGTGCCAGCAGCCCTTCCATTAAACAGTACTTC.

This clonotype was recorded at least ten times. The V gene is TRBV9, the J gene TRBJ2-5; D gene uncertain. V was clipped by 3 bases and J by 5 bases, with 2 bases between them. CDR1 and CDR2 from the germline V gene are SGDLS and YYNGEE. There are 10 residues in the CDR3. The DNA for the CDR3 is TGTGCCAGCAGCGGGGAGACCCAGTACTTC. This translates into CASSGETQYF.

This clonotype was found many times. The V call is TRBV7-2, the J call TRBJ2-3; tentatively, D is TRBD2 (6 bases). This CDR3 region has 17 residues. Germline CDR1 SGHTA, CDR2 FQGNSA. The ends were cut back, 5 bases at V and 4 bases at J, with 22 bases in the middle. CDR3 sequence: CASSNRRGGTTPDTQYF. CDR3 nucleotide sequence: TGTGCCAGCAGCAACCGTCGGGGCGGGACCACCCCAGATACGCAGTATTTT.

This clonotype was counted many times. This rearrangement joins TRBV5-1 to TRBJ1-2; TRBD1 matches at 7 bases. Germline values: CDR1 SGHRS, CDR2 YFSETQ. After removal of 3 bases from V and 3 bases from J, the junction contained 2 bases not matched to a gene. The CDR3 runs to 13 residues. The CDR3 loop reads CASSSGGDYGYTF. The CDR3, as DNA: TGCGCCAGCAGCTCAGGGGGAGACTATGGCTACACCTTC.

On this clonotype: One junction end does not reproduce the germline sequence, and a read error may be involved. The V call is TRBV7-6, the J call TRBJ2-7; a weak D match, TRBD2 (6 bases). This CDR3 region has 18 residues. Germline-derived CDR1 and CDR2 are SGHVS and FNYEAQ. This CDR3 is CASSLDAPTGDRPYEQYF. The DNA for the CDR3 is TGTGCCAGCAGTTTAGACGCACCAACGGGAGACAGACCATACGAGCAGTACTTC.

The chain recombines TRBV7-9 with TRBJ1-4; the match to TRBD1 covers 8 bases. Per germline, CDR1 SEHNR and CDR2 FQNEAQ (reference sequence). There are 15 residues in the CDR3. After removal of 3 bases from V and 6 bases from J, the junction contained 6 bases not matched to a gene. The CDR3 region is CASSFQGARDEKLFF. CDR3 sequence (DNA): TGTGCCAGCAGCTTTCAGGGGGCCAGGGATGAAAAACTGTTTTTT.

The CDR3 sequence is CASSPGSSGLQDTQYF. Here the CDR3 DNA reads TGTGCCAGCAGCCCGGGGTCTAGCGGGCTTCAAGATACGCAGTATTTT. The chain recombines TRBV11-3 with TRBJ2-3, with 8 positions matching TRBD2. The V gene's germline CDR1 is SGHNT and CDR2 YENEEA. This CDR3 is 16 amino acids long. V gave up 5 bases and J gave up 5 bases; unmatched junction bases: 12. Combining the CDR3 with reference TRBV11-3 and TRBJ2-3 gives the whole variable domain EAGVVQSPRYKIIEKKQPVAFWCNPISGHNTLYWYLQNLGQGPELLIRYENEEAVDDSQLPKDRFSAERLKGVDSTLKIQPAELGDSAVYLCASSPGSSGLQDTQYFGPGTRLTVL.

The genes are TRBV19 and TRBJ2-7, with TRBD2 identical over 11 bases. The V gene end was trimmed by 5 bases and the J gene end by 2 bases; junction bases not matched to a gene: 8. This CDR3 contains 16 residues. Germline-derived CDR1 and CDR2 are LNHDA and SQIVND (reference sequence). CDR3 coding DNA: TGTGCCAGTAGTCCAGTGGGACTAGCGGTCACCTACGAGCAGTACTTC. This gives the protein CASSPVGLAVTYEQYF.

The rearrangement links TRBV9 to TRBJ2-3, with D possibly TRBD2 on 6 matching bases. The germline V gene encodes CDR1 SGDLS and CDR2 YYNGEE. The CDR3 runs to 15 residues. Trimming cost V 0 bases and J 0 bases, with 8 bases left between them. The CDR3: CASSVELASTDTQYF. In DNA, the CDR3 is TGTGCCAGCAGCGTAGAACTAGCTAGCACAGATACGCAGTATTTT.

This clonotype has a handful of counts. The chain carries TRBV18 and TRBJ2-5; the match to TRBD2 covers 10 bases. Germline V CDR1 and CDR2: KGHSH, LQKENI. This CDR3 has 15 residues. After removal of 2 bases from V and 3 bases from J, the junction contained 3 bases not matched to a gene. The CDR3 region has the DNA TGTGCCAGCTCACCATTCGGACTAGCGGAAGAGACCCAGTACTTC. Translating gives CASSPFGLAEETQYF. Full variable domain (outside the CDR3, taken from reference TRBV18 and TRBJ2-5): NAGVMQNPRHLVRRRGQEARLRCSPMKGHSHVYWYRQLPEEGLKFMVYLQKENIIDESGMPKERFSAEFPKEGPSILRIQQVVRGDSAAYFCASSPFGLAEETQYFGPGTRLLVL.

The chain has TRBV13 and TRBJ1-2; tentative D call: TRBD1 (5 bases). Between the trimmed V and J ends, which lost 4 bases and 8 bases, there was a span of 20 bases. Germline V gene data show CDR1 as PRHDT and CDR2 as FYEKMQ (reference sequence). The CDR3 spans 15 residues. CDR3 bases: TGTGCCAGCAGCTCGTCATCCCGGGGGTCAAACGGCTACACCTTC. Encoded protein: CASSSSSRGSNGYTF.

In this sample, this clonotype turned up a few times. V usage is TRBV2 and J usage is TRBJ2-6; D gene unclear. The CDR3 runs to 15 residues. V was shortened by 6 bases and J by 0 bases, with 9 bases between the two germline ends. CDR1 SNHLY and CDR2 FYNNEI come from the germline V gene. CDR3 loop: CASRRISSGANVLTF. Here the CDR3 DNA reads TGTGCCAGCAGACGCATAAGCTCTGGGGCCAACGTCCTGACTTTC.

This clonotype was detected many times. The gene calls are TRBV11-2 and TRBJ2-7, with D perhaps TRBD1 (5 bases). This CDR3 is 13 amino acids long. CDR1 SGHAT and CDR2 FQNNGV come from the germline V gene. V was shortened by 5 bases and J by 3 bases, with 11 bases between the two germline ends. CDR3 residues: CASSQQDFYEQYF. The CDR3 region has the DNA TGTGCCAGCAGCCAACAGGATTTCTACGAGCAGTACTTC. Drawing the rest from reference TRBV11-2 and TRBJ2-7, the complete variable domain is EAGVAQSPRYKIIEKRQSVAFWCNPISGHATLYWYQQILGQGPKLLIQFQNNGVVDDSQLPKDRFSAERLKGVDSTLKIQPAKLEDSAVYLCASSQQDFYEQYFGPGTRLTVT.

This clonotype was seen many times. The chain recombines TRBV19 with TRBJ2-1; D ambiguous. Germline V gene data show CDR1 as LNHDA and CDR2 as SQIVND (reference sequence). The V end lost 5 bases, the J end lost 3 bases, and 8 bases lay between the germline ends. The CDR3 contains 13 residues. The CDR3 sequence is CASSPVNYNEQFF. CDR3 DNA sequence: TGTGCCAGTAGTCCCGTTAACTACAATGAGCAGTTCTTC.

The table lists this clonotype with many counts. The rearrangement uses TRBV20-1 and TRBJ2-1; D assignment may be TRBD1 or TRBD2 (5 bases each). The V gene lost 3 bases and the J gene lost 3 bases, with 12 bases spanning the gap. Germline V gene sequence: CDR1 DFQATT, CDR2 SNEGSKA (reference sequence). The CDR3 covers 14 residues. CDR3 DNA sequence: TGCAGTGCTAGTGAGGGGTCAGGCTACAATGAGCAGTTCTTC. Translating it yields CSASEGSGYNEQFF.

This clonotype has only a few counts. The chain combines TRBV10-3 with TRBJ2-5; no definite D call. Germline loops: CDR1 ENHRY, CDR2 SYGVKD. The CDR3 is 12 residues long. The V end was cut by 4 bases, the J end by 3 bases, with 6 bases between. The CDR3 region has the DNA TGTGCCATCAGTGGCGGTAAAGAGACCCAGTACTTC. It yields the protein CAISGGKETQYF.